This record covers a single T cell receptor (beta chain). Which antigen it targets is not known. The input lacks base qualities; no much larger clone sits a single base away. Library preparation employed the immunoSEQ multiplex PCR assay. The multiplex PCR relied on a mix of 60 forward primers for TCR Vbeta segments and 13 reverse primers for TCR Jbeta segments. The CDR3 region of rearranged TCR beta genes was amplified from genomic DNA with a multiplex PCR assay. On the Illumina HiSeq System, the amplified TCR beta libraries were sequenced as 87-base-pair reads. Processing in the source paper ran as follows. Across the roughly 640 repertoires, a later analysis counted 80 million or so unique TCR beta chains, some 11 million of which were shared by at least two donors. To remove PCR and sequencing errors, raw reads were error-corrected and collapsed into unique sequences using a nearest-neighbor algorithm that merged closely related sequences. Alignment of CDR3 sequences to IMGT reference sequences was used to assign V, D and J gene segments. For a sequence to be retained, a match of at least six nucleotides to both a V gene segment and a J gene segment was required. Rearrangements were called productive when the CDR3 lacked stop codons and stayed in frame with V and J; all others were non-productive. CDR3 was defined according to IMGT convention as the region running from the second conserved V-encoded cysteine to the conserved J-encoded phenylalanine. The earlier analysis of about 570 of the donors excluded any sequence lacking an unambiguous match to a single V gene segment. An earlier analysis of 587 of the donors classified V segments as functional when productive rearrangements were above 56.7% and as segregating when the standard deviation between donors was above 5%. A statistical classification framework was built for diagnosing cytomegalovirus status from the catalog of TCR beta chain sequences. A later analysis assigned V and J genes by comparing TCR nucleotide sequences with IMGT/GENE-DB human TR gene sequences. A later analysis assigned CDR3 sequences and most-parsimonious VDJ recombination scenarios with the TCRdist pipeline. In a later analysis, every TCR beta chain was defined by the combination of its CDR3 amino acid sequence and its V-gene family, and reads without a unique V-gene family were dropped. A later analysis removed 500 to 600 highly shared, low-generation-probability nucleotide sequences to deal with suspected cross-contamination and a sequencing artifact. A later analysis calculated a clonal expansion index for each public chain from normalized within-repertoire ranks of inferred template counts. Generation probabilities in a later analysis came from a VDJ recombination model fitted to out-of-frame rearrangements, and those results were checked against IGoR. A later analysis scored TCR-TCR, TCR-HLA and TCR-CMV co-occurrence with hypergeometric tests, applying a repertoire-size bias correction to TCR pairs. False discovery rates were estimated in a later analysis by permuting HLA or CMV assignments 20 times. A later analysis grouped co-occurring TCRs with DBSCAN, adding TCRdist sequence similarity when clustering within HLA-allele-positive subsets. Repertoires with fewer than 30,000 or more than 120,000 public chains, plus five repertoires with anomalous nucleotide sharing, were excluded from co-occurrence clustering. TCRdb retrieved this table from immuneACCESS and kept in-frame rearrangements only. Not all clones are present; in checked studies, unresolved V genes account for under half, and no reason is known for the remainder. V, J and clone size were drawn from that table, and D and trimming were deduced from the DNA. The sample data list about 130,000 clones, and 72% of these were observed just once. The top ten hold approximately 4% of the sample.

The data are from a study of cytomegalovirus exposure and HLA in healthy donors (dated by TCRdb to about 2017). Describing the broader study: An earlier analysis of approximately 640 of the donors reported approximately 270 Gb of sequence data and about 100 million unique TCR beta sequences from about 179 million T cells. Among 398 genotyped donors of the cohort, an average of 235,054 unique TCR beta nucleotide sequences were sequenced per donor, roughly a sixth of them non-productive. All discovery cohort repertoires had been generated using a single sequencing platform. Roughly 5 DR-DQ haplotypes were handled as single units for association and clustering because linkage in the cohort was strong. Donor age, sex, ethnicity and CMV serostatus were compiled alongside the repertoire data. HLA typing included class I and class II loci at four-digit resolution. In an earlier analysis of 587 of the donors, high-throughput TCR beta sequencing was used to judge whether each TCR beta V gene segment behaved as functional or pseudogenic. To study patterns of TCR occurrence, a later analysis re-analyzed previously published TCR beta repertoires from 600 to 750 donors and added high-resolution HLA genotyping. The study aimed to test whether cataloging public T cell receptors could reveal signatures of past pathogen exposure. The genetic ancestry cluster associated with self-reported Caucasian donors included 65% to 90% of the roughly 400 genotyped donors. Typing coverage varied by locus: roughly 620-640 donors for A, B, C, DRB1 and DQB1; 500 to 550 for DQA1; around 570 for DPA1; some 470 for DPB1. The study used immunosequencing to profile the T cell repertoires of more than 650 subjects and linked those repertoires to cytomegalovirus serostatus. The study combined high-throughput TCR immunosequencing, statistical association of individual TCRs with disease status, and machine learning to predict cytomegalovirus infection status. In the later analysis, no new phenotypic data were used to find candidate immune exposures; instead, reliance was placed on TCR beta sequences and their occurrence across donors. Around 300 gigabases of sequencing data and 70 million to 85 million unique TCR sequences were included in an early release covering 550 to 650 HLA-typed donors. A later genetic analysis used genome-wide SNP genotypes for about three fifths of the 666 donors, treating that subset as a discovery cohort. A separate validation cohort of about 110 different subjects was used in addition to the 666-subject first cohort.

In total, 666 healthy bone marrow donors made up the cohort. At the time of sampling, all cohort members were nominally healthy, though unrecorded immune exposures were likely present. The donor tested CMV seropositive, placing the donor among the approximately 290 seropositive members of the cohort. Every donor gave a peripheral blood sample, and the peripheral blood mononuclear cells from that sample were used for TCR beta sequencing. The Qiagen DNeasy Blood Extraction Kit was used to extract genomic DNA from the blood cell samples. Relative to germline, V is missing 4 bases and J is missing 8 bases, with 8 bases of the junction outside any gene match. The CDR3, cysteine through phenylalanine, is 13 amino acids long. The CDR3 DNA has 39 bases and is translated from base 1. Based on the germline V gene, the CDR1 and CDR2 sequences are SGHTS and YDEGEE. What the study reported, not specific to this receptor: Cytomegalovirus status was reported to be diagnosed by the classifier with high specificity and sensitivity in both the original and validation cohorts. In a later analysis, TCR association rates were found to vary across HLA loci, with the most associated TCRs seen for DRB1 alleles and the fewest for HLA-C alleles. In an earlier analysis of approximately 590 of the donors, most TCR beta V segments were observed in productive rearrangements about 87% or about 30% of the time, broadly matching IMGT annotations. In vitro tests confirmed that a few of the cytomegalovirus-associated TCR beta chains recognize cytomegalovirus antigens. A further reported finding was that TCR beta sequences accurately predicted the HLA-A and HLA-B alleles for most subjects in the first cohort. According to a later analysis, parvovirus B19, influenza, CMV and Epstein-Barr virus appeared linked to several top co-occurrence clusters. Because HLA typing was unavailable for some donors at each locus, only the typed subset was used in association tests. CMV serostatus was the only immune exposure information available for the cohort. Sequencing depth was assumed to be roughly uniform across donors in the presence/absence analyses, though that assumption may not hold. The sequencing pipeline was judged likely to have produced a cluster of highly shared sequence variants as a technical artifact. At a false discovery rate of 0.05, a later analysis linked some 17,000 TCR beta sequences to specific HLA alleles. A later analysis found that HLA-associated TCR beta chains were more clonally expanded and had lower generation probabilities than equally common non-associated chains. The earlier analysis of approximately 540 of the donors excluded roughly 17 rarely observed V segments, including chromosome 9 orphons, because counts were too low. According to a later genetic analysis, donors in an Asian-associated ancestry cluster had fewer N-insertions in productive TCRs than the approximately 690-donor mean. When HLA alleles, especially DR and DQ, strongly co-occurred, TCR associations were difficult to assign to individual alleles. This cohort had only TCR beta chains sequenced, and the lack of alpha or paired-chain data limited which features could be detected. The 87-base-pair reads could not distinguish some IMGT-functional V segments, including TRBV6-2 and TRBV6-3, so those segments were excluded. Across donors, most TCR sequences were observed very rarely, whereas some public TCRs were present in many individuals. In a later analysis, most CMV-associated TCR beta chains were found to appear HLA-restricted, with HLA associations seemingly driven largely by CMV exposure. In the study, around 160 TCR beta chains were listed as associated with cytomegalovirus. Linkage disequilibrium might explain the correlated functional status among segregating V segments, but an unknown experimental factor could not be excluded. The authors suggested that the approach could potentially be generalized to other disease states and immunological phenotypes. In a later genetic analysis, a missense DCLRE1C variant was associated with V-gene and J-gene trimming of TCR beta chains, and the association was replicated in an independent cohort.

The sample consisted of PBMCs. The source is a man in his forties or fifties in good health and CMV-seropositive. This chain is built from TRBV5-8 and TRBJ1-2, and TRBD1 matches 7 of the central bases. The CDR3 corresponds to CASSTGTAAGYTF. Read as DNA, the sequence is TGTGCCAGCAGCACTGGGACAGCGGCCGGCTACACCTTC. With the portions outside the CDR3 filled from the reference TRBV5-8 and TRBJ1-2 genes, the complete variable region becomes EAGVTQSPTHLIKTRGQQATLRCSPISGHTSVYWYQQALGLGLQFLLWYDEGEERNRGNFPPRFSGRQFPNYSSELNVNALELEDSALYLCASSTGTAAGYTFGSGTRLTVV.